The rows below give T cell receptor beta chains drawn from one sample of a study of blood T cell repertoires in COVID-19. Data came from immunoSEQ multiplex PCR; TCRdb stores just in-frame clones and leaves some out. The data show 140,000 to 150,000 clones, approximately 78% seen once. Sample: PBMCs or T cells enriched from blood (not recorded which). Receptors were obtained from a woman aged 50 to 65 who had recovered from COVID-19. The CDR3 runs from the conserved cysteine through the conserved F or W. D genes are given only for firm matches. The size field is filled for only some rows; it gives once, few, many or a size class.

>few|TRBV12-3/TRBV12-4|.|TRBJ1-4
CASSPDRNEKLFF
TGTGCCAGCAGCCCCGATCGGAATGAAAAACTGTTTTTT
>.|TRBV29-1|TRBD1|TRBJ1-1
CSVRTGGVNTEAFF
TGCAGCGTTCGGACAGGGGGAGTGAACACTGAAGCTTTCTTT
>.|TRBV7-9|.|TRBJ1-4
CASSLALGAGEKLFF
TGTGCCAGCAGCTTAGCTCTGGGAGCGGGTGAAAAACTGTTTTTT
>few|TRBV3-1/TRBV3-2|.|TRBJ1-4
CASSQADYRGEKLFF
TGTGCCAGCAGCCAAGCGGACTATCGGGGTGAAAAACTGTTTTTT
>.|TRBV5-1|TRBD1|TRBJ1-6
CASRSRGQGSGSPLHF
TGCGCCAGCAGGTCTCGGGGACAGGGGTCTGGCTCACCCCTCCACTTT
>.|TRBV7-9|TRBD2|TRBJ2-3
CASSLEGTSGTDTQYF
TGTGCCAGCAGCTTAGAAGGGACTAGCGGTACAGATACGCAGTATTTT
>few|TRBV12-3/TRBV12-4|.|TRBJ2-7
CASNRDTFVEQYF
TGTGCCAGCAACCGGGACACCTTCGTCGAGCAGTACTTC
>.|TRBV2|.|TRBJ2-6
CASTLDTSGANVLTF
TGTGCCAGCACCCTCGACACCTCTGGGGCCAACGTCCTGACTTTC
>.|TRBV6-5|TRBD2|TRBJ2-1
CASSKGLAGYNEQFF
TGTGCCAGCAGCAAAGGACTAGCGGGATACAATGAGCAGTTCTTC
>.|TRBV7-9|.|TRBJ2-7
CASSYDRYEQYF
TGTGCCAGCAGTTATGACAGGTACGAGCAGTACTTC
>once|TRBV7-2|.|TRBJ2-3
CASSLTGSSTDTQYF
TGTGCCAGCAGCTTGACTGGTTCTAGCACAGATACGCAGTATTTT
>.|TRBV9|.|TRBJ1-6
CASSVDGRVDSPLHF
TGTGCCAGCAGCGTAGATGGCAGGGTGGATTCACCCCTCCACTTT
>.|TRBV18|TRBD1|TRBJ2-5
CASSPSGTAYRETQYF
TGTGCCAGCTCACCCTCCGGGACAGCCTATAGGGAGACCCAGTACTTC
>.|TRBV27|.|TRBJ2-3
CASSSVPLLVRVPDTQYF
TGTGCCAGCAGTTCTGTACCCCTTTTGGTCAGGGTCCCCGATACGCAGTATTTT
>.|TRBV14|.|TRBJ1-5
CASSPPRGLHQPQHF
TGTGCCAGCAGCCCCCCACGTGGGCTTCATCAGCCCCAGCATTTT
>.|TRBV19|.|TRBJ1-1
CASSMGLTEAFF
TGTGCCAGTAGTATGGGGCTCACTGAAGCTTTCTTT
>few|TRBV28|.|TRBJ2-7
CASSSRLIISDEQYF
TGTGCCAGCAGTTCGAGGCTCATCATAAGCGACGAGCAGTACTTC
>.|TRBV6-5|TRBD1|TRBJ1-5
CASSLTGQQPQHF
TGTGCCAGCAGTTTGACAGGGCAACAGCCCCAGCATTTT
>few|TRBV10-3|TRBD1|TRBJ2-1
CAISDPVRTGENEQFF
TGTGCCATCAGTGACCCAGTGAGGACAGGGGAAAATGAGCAGTTCTTC
>.|TRBV18|.|TRBJ1-2
CASSPREVDGYTF
TGTGCCAGCTCACCAAGAGAGGTCGATGGCTACACCTTC
>.|TRBV5-1|TRBD1|TRBJ2-5
CASSGDRAQYF
TGCGCCAGCAGCGGGGACAGGGCCCAGTACTTC
>.|TRBV28|TRBD1|TRBJ1-1
CASRANRAGGKYTEAFF
TGTGCCAGCAGGGCAAATAGGGCAGGGGGCAAGTACACTGAAGCTTTCTTT
>medium-sized|TRBV7-9|.|TRBJ1-2
CASSSSRSEEFNYGYTF
TGTGCCAGCAGCTCCTCAAGGAGTGAGGAATTTAACTATGGCTACACCTTC
>.|TRBV4-2|TRBD2|TRBJ2-1
CASSHDSGGTNEQFF
TGTGCCAGCAGCCATGACAGCGGGGGGACGAATGAGCAGTTCTTC